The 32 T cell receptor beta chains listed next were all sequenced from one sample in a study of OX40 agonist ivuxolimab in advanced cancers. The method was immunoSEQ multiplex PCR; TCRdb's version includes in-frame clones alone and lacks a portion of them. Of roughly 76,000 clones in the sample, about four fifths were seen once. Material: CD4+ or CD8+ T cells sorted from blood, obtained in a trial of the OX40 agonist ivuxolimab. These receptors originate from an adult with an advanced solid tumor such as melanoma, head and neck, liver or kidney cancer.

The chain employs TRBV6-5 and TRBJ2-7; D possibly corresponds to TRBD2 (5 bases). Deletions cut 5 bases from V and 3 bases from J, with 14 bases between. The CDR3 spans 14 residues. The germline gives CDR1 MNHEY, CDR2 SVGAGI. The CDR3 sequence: CASSTDSTFYEQYF. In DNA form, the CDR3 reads TGTGCCAGCAGTACGGACTCAACGTTCTACGAGCAGTACTTC.

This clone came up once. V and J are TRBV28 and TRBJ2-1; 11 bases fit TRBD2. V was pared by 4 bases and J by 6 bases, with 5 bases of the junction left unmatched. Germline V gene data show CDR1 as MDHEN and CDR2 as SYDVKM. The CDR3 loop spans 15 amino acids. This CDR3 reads CASSSSSGGFNEQFF. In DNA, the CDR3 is TGTGCCAGCAGTTCATCTAGCGGGGGGTTCAATGAGCAGTTCTTC.

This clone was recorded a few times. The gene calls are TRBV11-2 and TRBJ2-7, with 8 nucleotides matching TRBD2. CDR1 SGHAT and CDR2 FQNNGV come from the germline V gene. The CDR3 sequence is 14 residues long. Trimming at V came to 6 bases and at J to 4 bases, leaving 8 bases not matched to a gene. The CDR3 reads CASRLRLANYEQYF. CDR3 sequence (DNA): TGTGCCAGCAGGCTGCGACTAGCGAATTACGAGCAGTACTTC.

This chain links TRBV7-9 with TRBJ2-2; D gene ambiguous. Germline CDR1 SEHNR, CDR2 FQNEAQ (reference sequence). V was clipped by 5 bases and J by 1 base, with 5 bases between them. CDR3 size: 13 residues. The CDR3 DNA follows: TGTGCCAGCAGCACCCGGAACACCGGGGAGCTGTTTTTT. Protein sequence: CASSTRNTGELFF.

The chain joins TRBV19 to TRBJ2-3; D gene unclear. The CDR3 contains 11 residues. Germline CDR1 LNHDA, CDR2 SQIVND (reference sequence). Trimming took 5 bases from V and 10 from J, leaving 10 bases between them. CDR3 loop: CASSPKSSQYF. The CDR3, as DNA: TGTGCCAGTAGTCCCAAGTCTTCGCAGTATTTT. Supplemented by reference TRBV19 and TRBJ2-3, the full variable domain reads DGGITQSPKYLFRKEGQNVTLSCEQNLNHDAMYWYRQDPGQGLRLIYYSQIVNDFQKGDIAEGYSVSREKKESFPLTVTSAQKNPTAFYLCASSPKSSQYFGPGTRLTVL.

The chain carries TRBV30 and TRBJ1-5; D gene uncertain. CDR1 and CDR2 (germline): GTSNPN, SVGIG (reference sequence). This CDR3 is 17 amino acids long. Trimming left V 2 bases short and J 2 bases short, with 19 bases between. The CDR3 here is CAWSPPGRPKGNQPQHF. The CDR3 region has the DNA TGTGCCTGGAGTCCTCCCGGACGCCCGAAAGGCAATCAGCCCCAGCATTTT.

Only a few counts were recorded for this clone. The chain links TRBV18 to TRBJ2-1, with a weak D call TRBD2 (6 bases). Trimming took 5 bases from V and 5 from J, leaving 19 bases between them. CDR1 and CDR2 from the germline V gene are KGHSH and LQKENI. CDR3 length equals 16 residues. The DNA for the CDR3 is TGTGCCAGCTCAAACGGTCGGGCTCCGGGGGACAATGAGCAGTTCTTC. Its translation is CASSNGRAPGDNEQFF.

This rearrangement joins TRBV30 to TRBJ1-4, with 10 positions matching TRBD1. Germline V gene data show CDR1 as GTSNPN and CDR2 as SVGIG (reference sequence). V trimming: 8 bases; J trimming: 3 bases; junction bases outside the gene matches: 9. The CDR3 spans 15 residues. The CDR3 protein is CAGGQGSASNEKLFF. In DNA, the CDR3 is TGTGCCGGGGGACAGGGGTCTGCCTCTAATGAAAAACTGTTTTTT.

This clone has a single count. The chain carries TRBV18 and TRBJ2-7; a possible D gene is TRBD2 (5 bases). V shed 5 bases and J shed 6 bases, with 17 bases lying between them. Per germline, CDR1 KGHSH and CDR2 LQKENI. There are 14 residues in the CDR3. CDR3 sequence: CASSTSSGNSEQYF. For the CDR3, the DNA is TGTGCCAGCTCAACGTCCTCGGGGAATAGCGAGCAGTACTTC. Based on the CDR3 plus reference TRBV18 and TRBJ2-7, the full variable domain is NAGVMQNPRHLVRRRGQEARLRCSPMKGHSHVYWYRQLPEEGLKFMVYLQKENIIDESGMPKERFSAEFPKEGPSILRIQQVVRGDSAAYFCASSTSSGNSEQYFGPGTRLTVT.

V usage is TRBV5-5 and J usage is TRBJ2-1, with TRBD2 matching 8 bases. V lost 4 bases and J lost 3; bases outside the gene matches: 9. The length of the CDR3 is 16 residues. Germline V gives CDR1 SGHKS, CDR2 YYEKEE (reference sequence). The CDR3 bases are TGTGCCAGCAGCCCAGGACTAGCAGAGATCTACAATGAGCAGTTCTTC. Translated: CASSPGLAEIYNEQFF.

The CDR3 DNA sequence: TGCGCCAGCAGTGGACTCAACCAACAAGGGTTCTTC. The encoded protein is CASSGLNQQGFF. The chain uses TRBV10-2 and TRBJ2-1; D gene ambiguous. This CDR3 is 12 amino acids long. V lost 4 bases and J 15 bases, leaving 16 bases between the germline ends. The germline gives CDR1 WSHSY, CDR2 SAAADI.

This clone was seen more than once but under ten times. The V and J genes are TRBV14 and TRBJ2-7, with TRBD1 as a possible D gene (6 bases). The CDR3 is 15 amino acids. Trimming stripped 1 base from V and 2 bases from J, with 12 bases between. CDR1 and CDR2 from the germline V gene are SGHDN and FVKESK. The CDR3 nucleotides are TGTGCCAGCAGCCAAGGACAGGCGGACACCTACGAGCAGTACTTC. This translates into CASSQGQADTYEQYF.

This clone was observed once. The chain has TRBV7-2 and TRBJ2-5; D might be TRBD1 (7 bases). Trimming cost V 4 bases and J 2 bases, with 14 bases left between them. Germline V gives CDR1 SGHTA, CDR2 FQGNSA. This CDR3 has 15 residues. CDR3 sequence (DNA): TGTGCCAGCAGCTGGACAGGAGCGGGTCAAGAGACCCAGTACTTC. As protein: CASSWTGAGQETQYF.

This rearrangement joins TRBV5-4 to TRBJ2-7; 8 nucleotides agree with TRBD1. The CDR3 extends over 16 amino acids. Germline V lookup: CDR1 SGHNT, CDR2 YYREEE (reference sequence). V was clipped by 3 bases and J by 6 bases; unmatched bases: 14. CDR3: CASSSPDRGIGVEQYF. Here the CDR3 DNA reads TGTGCCAGCAGCTCACCAGACAGGGGTATAGGGGTCGAGCAGTACTTC.

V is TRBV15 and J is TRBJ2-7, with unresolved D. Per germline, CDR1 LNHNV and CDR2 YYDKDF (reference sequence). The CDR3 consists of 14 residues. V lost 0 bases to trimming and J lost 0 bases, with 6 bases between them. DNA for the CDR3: TGTGCCACCAGCAGAGAACAGAACTCCTACGAGCAGTACTTC. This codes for CATSREQNSYEQYF.

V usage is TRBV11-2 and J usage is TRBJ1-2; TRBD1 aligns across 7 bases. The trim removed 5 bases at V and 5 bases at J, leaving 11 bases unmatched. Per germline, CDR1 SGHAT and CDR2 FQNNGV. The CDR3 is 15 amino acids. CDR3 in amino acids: CASSPTIQGVYGYTF. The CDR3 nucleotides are TGTGCCAGCAGCCCGACGATCCAGGGGGTATATGGCTACACCTTC.

The CDR3 sequence: CSADNSDTQYF. The CDR3 nucleotides are TGCAGTGCTGACAACTCAGATACGCAGTATTTT. This rearrangement joins TRBV20-1 to TRBJ2-3; D not certain. Germline V gene lookup returns CDR1 DFQATT and CDR2 SNEGSKA (reference sequence). V was trimmed by 5 bases and J by 4 bases, leaving 7 bases between them. The CDR3 totals 11 residues.

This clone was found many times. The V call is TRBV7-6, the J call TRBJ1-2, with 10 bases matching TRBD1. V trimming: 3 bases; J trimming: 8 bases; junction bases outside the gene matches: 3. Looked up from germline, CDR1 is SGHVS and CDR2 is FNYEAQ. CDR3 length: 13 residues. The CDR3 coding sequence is TGTGCCAGCAGCTTGAGGACAGGGGGAGGCTACACCTTC. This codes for CASSLRTGGGYTF.

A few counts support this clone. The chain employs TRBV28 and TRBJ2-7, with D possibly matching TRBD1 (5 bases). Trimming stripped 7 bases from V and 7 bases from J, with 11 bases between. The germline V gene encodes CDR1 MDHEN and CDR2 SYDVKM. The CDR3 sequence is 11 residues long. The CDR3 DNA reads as TGTGCCAGCACGTTCAAGGGGGAGCAGTACTTC. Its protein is CASTFKGEQYF.

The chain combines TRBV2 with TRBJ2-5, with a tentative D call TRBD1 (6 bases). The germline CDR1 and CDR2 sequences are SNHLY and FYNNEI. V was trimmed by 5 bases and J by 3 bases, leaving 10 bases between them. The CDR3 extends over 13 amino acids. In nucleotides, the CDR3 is TGTGCCAGCAGTACTTACAGGGAAGAGACCCAGTACTTC. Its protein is CASSTYREETQYF.

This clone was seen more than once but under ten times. The DNA for the CDR3 is TGCGCCAGCAGTGAGTCACGGGGGGGCCCGGGCGAGCAGTACTTC. Translating gives CASSESRGGPGEQYF. The chain combines TRBV10-1 with TRBJ2-7; 8 bases are a match to TRBD2. The V gene's germline CDR1 is WNHNN and CDR2 SYGVQD (reference sequence). The CDR3 loop spans 15 amino acids. Germline trimming cut 0 bases from V and 6 bases from J; bases unmatched to any gene: 7.

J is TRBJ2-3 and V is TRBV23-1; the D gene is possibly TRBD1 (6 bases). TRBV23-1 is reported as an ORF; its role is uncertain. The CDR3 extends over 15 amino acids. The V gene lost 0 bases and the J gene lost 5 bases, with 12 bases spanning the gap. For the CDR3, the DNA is TGCGCCAGCAGTCAATCGTCCAGGGGCGGAGATACGCAGTATTTT. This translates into CASSQSSRGGDTQYF.

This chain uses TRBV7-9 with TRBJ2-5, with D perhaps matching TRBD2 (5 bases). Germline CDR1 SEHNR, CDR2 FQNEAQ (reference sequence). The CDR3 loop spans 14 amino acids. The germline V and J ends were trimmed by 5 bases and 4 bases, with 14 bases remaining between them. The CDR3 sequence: CASSDLGEGETQYF. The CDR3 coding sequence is TGTGCCAGCAGCGACCTCGGGGAAGGAGAGACCCAGTACTTC.

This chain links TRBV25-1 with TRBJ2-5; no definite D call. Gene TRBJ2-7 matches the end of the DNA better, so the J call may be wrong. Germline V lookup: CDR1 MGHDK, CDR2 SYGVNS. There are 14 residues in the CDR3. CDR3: CASSEFDETYEQYF. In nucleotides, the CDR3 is TGTGCCAGCAGTGAATTTGACGAGACCTACGAGCAGTACTTC.

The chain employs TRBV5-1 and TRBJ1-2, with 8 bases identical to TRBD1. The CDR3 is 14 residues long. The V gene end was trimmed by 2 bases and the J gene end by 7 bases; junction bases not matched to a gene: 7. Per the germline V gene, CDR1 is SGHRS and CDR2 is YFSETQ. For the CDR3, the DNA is TGCGCCAGCAGCTTCGGGACAGGCCCCGGTGGCTACACCTTC. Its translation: CASSFGTGPGGYTF. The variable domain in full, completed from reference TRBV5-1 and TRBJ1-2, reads KAGVTQTPRYLIKTRGQQVTLSCSPISGHRSVSWYQQTPGQGLQFLFEYFSETQRNKGNFPGRFSGRQFSNSRSEMNVSTLELGDSALYLCASSFGTGPGGYTFGSGTRLTVV.

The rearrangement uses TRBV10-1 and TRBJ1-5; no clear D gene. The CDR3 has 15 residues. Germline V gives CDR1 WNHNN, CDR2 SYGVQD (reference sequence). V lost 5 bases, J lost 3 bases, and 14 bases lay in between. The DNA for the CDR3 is TGCGCCAGCAGTTCCACCCGTCCCCACAATCAGCCCCAGCATTTT. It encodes CASSSTRPHNQPQHF.

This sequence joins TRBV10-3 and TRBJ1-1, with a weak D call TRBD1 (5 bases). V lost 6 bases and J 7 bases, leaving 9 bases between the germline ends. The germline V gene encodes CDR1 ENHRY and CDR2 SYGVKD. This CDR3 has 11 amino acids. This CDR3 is CAIRDNDEAFF. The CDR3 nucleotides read TGTGCCATCAGGGACAATGATGAAGCTTTCTTT.

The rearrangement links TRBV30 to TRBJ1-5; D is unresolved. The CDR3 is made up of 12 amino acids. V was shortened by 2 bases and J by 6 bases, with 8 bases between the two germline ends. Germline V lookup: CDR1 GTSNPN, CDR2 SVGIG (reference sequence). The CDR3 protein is CAWSLEGQPQHF. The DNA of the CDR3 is TGTGCCTGGAGTTTGGAGGGTCAGCCCCAGCATTTT.

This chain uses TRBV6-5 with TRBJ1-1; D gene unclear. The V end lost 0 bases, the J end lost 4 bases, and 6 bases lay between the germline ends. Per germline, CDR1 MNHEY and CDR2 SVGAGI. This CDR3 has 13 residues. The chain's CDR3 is CASSYSGSTEAFF. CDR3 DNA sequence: TGTGCCAGCAGTTACTCGGGGTCCACTGAAGCTTTCTTT.

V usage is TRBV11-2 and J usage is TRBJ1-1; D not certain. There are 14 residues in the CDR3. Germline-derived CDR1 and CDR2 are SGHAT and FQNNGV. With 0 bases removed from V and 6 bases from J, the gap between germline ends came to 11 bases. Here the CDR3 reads CASSLDRRTAEAFF. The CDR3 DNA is TGTGCCAGCAGCTTAGACCGCCGTACGGCTGAAGCTTTCTTT.

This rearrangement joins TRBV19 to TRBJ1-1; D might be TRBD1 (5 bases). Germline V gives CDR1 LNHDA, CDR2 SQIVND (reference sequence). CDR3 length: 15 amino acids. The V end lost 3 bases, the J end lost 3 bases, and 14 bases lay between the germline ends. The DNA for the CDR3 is TGTGCCAGTAGTATTTTGGGGGAGGTGGACACTGAAGCTTTCTTT. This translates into CASSILGEVDTEAFF.

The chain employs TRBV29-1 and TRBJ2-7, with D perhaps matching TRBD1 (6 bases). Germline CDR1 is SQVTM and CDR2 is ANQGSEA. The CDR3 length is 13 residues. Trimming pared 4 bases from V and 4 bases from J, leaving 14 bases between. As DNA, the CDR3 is TGCAGCGTTGGCAGGCAGGGGTTTTACGAGCAGTACTTC. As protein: CSVGRQGFYEQYF.